This T cell receptor beta chain was observed in a study of blood T cell repertoires in COVID-19. Clones were read by immunoSEQ multiplex PCR, and TCRdb kept only the in-frame ones, dropping some. This table holds roughly 180,000 clones, about four fifths found once. CDR1 and CDR2 (germline): LGHDT, YNNKEL (reference sequence). Between the trimmed V and J ends, which lost 4 bases and 3 bases, there was a span of 12 bases. The length of the CDR3 is 15 residues. Specimen: peripheral blood. The TCR was taken from an elderly woman with active or convalescent COVID-19. The gene calls are TRBV3-1 (or the pseudogene TRBV3-2) and TRBJ2-2, with D possibly being TRBD1 (6 bases). The CDR3 DNA is TGTGCCAGCAGCCTACAGGGAGTACACACCGGGGAGCTGTTTTTT. It codes for CASSLQGVHTGELFF.